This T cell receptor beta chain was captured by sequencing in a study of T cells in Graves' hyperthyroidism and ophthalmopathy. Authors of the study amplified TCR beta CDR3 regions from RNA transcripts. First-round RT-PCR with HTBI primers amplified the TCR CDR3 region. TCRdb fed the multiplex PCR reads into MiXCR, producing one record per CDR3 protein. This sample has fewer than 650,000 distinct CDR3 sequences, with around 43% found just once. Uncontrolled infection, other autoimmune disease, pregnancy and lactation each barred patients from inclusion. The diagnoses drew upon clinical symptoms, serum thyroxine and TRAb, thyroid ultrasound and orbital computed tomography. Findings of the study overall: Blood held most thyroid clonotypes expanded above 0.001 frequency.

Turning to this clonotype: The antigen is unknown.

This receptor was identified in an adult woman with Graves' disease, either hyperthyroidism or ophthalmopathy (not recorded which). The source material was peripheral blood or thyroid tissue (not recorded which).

CDR3 protein: CATGGDSNQPQHF. CDR3 nucleotides: TGTGCGACGGGTGGAGATAGCAATCAGCCCCAGCATTTT. The chain has TRBV28 and TRBJ1-5; no definite D call. This CDR3 contains 13 residues. Looked up from germline, CDR1 is MDHEN and CDR2 is SYDVKM.